The 14 T cell receptor beta chains in this list originate from one sample, sequenced in a study of control samples from healthy donors and cancer patients. Data came from immunoSEQ multiplex PCR; TCRdb stores just in-frame clones and leaves some out. The repertoire includes about 94,000 clones, less than 95% of them detected once, and less than 4.5% sits in the top ten. The sample taken for sequencing was blood. The receptors here all came from a woman under 30 in good health.

This chain uses TRBV6-2 or TRBV6-3 with TRBJ2-3, with D perhaps TRBD2 (6 bases). The CDR3 length is 13 residues. CDR1 MNHEY and CDR2 SVGEGT come from the germline V gene. The V and J ends lost 2 bases and 4 bases respectively, with 7 bases between them. The DNA of the CDR3 is TGTGCCAGCAGTTACGCGGGGCCAGATACGCAGTATTTT. This sequence encodes CASSYAGPDTQYF.

This chain links TRBV2 with TRBJ2-7, with 7 bases lining up with TRBD1. Germline-derived CDR1 and CDR2 are SNHLY and FYNNEI. The trim removed 6 bases at V and 3 bases at J, leaving 5 bases unmatched. The CDR3 is 13 amino acids. The CDR3 DNA reads TGTGCCAGCAGCAGACAGGGAGACTACGAGCAGTACTTC. It is translated as CASSRQGDYEQYF.

CDR3 loop: CASSLSQGGPYGYTF. CDR3 DNA sequence: TGTGCCAGCAGCCTCAGCCAGGGAGGGCCTTATGGCTACACCTTC. This chain links TRBV6-5 with TRBJ1-2; the D gene is possibly TRBD1 (5 bases). V was pared by 6 bases and J by 5 bases, with 19 bases between. The germline gives CDR1 MNHEY, CDR2 SVGAGI. CDR3 length: 15 residues.

The chain combines TRBV2 with TRBJ1-5; D might be TRBD1 (5 bases). Looked up from germline, CDR1 is SNHLY and CDR2 is FYNNEI. The CDR3 length is 16 residues. V was shortened by 0 bases and J by 5 bases, with 14 bases between the two germline ends. CDR3 protein: CASSEAGGYRDQPQHF. CDR3 DNA sequence: TGTGCCAGCAGTGAAGCGGGGGGGTACCGGGATCAGCCCCAGCATTTT.

This chain links TRBV3-1 (or the pseudogene TRBV3-2) with TRBJ1-1; D is unresolved. CDR3 length: 14 residues. Germline values: CDR1 LGHDT, CDR2 YNNKEL (reference sequence). Trimming pared 2 bases from V and 7 bases from J, leaving 14 bases between. The CDR3 protein is CASSQNLGGYEAFF. As DNA, the CDR3 is TGTGCCAGCAGCCAAAACCTGGGCGGGTATGAAGCTTTCTTT.

This clone was picked up a small number of times. The chain combines TRBV5-6 with TRBJ1-2, with a weak D call TRBD1 (5 bases). The germline V and J ends were trimmed by 3 bases and 6 bases, with 18 bases remaining between them. This CDR3 has 15 amino acids. CDR1 is SGHDT, CDR2 YYEEEE, per germline. The CDR3 sequence: CASSSGPQRLNGYTF. The CDR3, as DNA: TGTGCCAGCAGCTCGGGACCACAGAGGCTCAATGGCTACACCTTC.

V and J are TRBV5-1 and TRBJ1-6; 10 nucleotides align to TRBD1. The CDR3 is made up of 20 amino acids. The V gene's germline CDR1 is SGHRS and CDR2 YFSETQ. V trimming: 1 base; J trimming: 2 bases; junction bases outside the gene matches: 12. CDR3 DNA: TGCGCCAGCAGCTTGCCCCCGGGACAGGGGAGAAGAACCTATAATTCACCCCTCCACTTT. This encodes CASSLPPGQGRRTYNSPLHF.

This clone was observed once. The genes are TRBV29-1 and TRBJ1-5; D unresolved. CDR3 length: 12 amino acids. The germline CDR1 and CDR2 sequences are SQVTM and ANQGSEA. V lost 3 bases, J lost 4 bases, and 7 bases lay in between. The CDR3: CSVDVRNQPQHF. The CDR3, as DNA: TGCAGCGTTGATGTGCGGAATCAGCCCCAGCATTTT.

Note on this clone: This same CDR3 is encoded by further DNA sequences in the sample. This chain uses TRBV5-6 with TRBJ1-1; 8 bases are a match to TRBD1. The CDR3 has 16 amino acids. From germline, CDR1 is SGHDT and CDR2 YYEEEE. The V gene end was trimmed by 3 bases and the J gene end by 2 bases; junction bases not matched to a gene: 9. The CDR3 sequence: CASSSQGAEANTEAFF. The CDR3 bases are TGTGCCAGCAGCTCCCAGGGGGCTGAGGCTAACACTGAAGCTTTCTTT.

CDR3 DNA sequence: TGCGCCAGCATAAAGGACAGGAACACTGAAGCTTTCTTT. Protein: CASIKDRNTEAFF. The rearrangement joins TRBV5-1 to TRBJ1-1; D is perhaps TRBD1 (6 bases). The germline V gene has CDR1 SGHRS and CDR2 YFSETQ. V was pared by 6 bases and J by 1 base, with 10 bases between. CDR3 length: 13 residues.

The chain joins TRBV14 to TRBJ1-3, with TRBD1 identical over 7 bases. The CDR3 is made up of 15 amino acids. The germline V gene encodes CDR1 SGHDN and CDR2 FVKESK. Germline trimming cut 4 bases from V and 0 bases from J; bases unmatched to any gene: 3. As DNA, the CDR3 is TGTGCCAGCAGCCTGGGACAGCACTCTGGAAACACCATATATTTT. Its translation is CASSLGQHSGNTIYF.

The chain uses TRBV6-6 and TRBJ2-2; no clear D. The CDR3 has 14 amino acids. V shed 7 bases and J shed 0 bases, with 9 bases lying between them. CDR1 and CDR2 (germline): MNHNY, SVGAGI (reference sequence). The CDR3 DNA reads TGTGCCAGCACTGGTGCGGCGAACACCGGGGAGCTGTTTTTT. The encoded protein is CASTGAANTGELFF.

The chain couples TRBV6-6 to TRBJ1-6; tentative D call: TRBD1 (5 bases). This CDR3 has 14 amino acids. With 5 bases removed from V and 10 bases from J, the gap between germline ends came to 15 bases. Germline CDR1 is MNHNY and CDR2 is SVGAGI (reference sequence). CDR3 bases: TGTGCCAGCAGTCCGGACGAAGGGGTGTCACCCCTCCACTTT. Its protein product is CASSPDEGVSPLHF.

In this sample, this clone turned up once. The DNA of the CDR3 is TGTGCCACCAGTGAGCCCGCCGGGGCGAACACCGGGGAGCTGTTTTTT. Protein sequence: CATSEPAGANTGELFF. The chain links TRBV24-1 to TRBJ2-2; D may be TRBD2 (5 bases). This CDR3 contains 16 residues. V shed 4 bases and J shed 0 bases, with 11 bases lying between them. Looked up from germline, CDR1 is KGHDR and CDR2 is SFDVKD.